What follows are 25 T cell receptor beta chains derived from one specimen sequenced in a study of cytomegalovirus exposure and HLA in healthy donors. Sequencing used immunoSEQ multiplex PCR; TCRdb keeps in-frame clones, though not all of them. The sample yields some 130,000 clones, more than 70% seen once. The sample consisted of PBMCs. These receptor sequences come from a man aged 30 to 39 in good health and CMV-seronegative.

In its sample, this clone was seen once. The chain employs TRBV6-5 and TRBJ2-7; 9 bases are shared with TRBD1. The CDR3 is made up of 15 amino acids. Germline-derived CDR1 and CDR2 are MNHEY and SVGAGI. Trimming took 5 bases from V and 5 from J; bases not matched to a gene: 10. The CDR3: CASSRAGTGFHEQYF. CDR3 DNA: TGTGCCAGCAGTAGAGCCGGGACAGGGTTCCACGAGCAGTACTTC.

This clone was counted only a few times. This sequence joins TRBV9 and TRBJ1-2; D call uncertain. The germline gives CDR1 SGDLS, CDR2 YYNGEE. The germline V and J ends were trimmed by 3 bases and 6 bases, with 9 bases remaining between them. The CDR3 sequence is 12 residues long. The DNA of the CDR3 is TGTGCCAGCAGCGACGGAGGGCATGGCTACACCTTC. Translation: CASSDGGHGYTF.

This clone showed up just a few times. The rearrangement uses TRBV6-5 and TRBJ2-7; possibly TRBD1 for D (5 bases). The CDR3 contains 14 residues. Deletions cut 2 bases from V and 2 bases from J, with 10 bases between. The germline CDR1 and CDR2 sequences are MNHEY and SVGAGI. CDR3 region: CASSYEAGTYEQYF. CDR3 DNA: TGTGCCAGCAGTTACGAGGCAGGGACCTACGAGCAGTACTTC.

This clone was detected a few times. The rearrangement joins TRBV5-1 to TRBJ1-2; 8 bases agree with TRBD1. The CDR3 extends over 13 amino acids. CDR1 and CDR2 (germline): SGHRS, YFSETQ. Losses at the gene ends were 4 bases for V and 5 bases for J; bases not matched to a gene: 4. As DNA, the CDR3 is TGCGCCAGCAGCCCCGGGACAGGTTATGGCTACACCTTC. The encoded protein is CASSPGTGYGYTF.

This chain connects TRBV29-1 to TRBJ2-7; 11 nucleotides match TRBD2. There are 12 residues in the CDR3. CDR1 SQVTM and CDR2 ANQGSEA come from the germline V gene. Trimming took 7 bases from V and 7 from J; bases not matched to a gene: 6. The CDR3 here is CSAIAGGGEQYF. As DNA, the CDR3 is TGCAGCGCCATAGCGGGAGGGGGAGAGCAGTACTTC.

This sequence joins TRBV7-9 and TRBJ2-5, with D unclear. The V end was cut by 1 base, the J end by 5 bases, with 14 bases between. Germline V lookup: CDR1 SEHNR, CDR2 FQNEAQ (reference sequence). The CDR3 covers 15 residues. DNA of the CDR3: TGTGCCAGCAGCTTAGGCCCCCTTTCTATGGAGACCCAGTACTTC. Its translation is CASSLGPLSMETQYF.

CDR3 region: CASSLVASPTGELFF. The CDR3 region has the DNA TGTGCCAGCAGCTTAGTAGCTAGCCCCACCGGGGAGCTGTTTTTT. The rearrangement links TRBV7-9 to TRBJ2-2; maybe TRBD2 (5 bases). Germline CDR1 and CDR2: SEHNR and FQNEAQ (reference sequence). CDR3 length: 15 residues. V was clipped by 1 base and J by 4 bases, with 10 bases between them. The full variable domain, completed using reference TRBV7-9 and TRBJ2-2, is DTGVSQNPRHKITKRGQNVTFRCDPISEHNRLYWYRQTLGQGPEFLTYFQNEAQLEKSRLLSDRFSAERPKGSFSTLEIQRTEQGDSAMYLCASSLVASPTGELFFGEGSRLTVL.

V usage is TRBV29-1 and J usage is TRBJ1-1; D possibly corresponds to TRBD1 (5 bases). V was cut by 8 bases and J by 3 bases, with 10 bases left in between. Germline CDR1 reads SQVTM; CDR2 reads ANQGSEA. This CDR3 contains 11 residues. CDR3 coding DNA: TGCAGCCCGGGGGGGGACACTGAAGCTTTCTTT. Its translation is CSPGGDTEAFF. Variable domain in full (rest from reference TRBV29-1 and TRBJ1-1): SAVISQKPSRDICQRGTSLTIQCQVDSQVTMMFWYRQQPGQSLTLIATANQGSEATYESGFVIDKFPISRPNLTFSTLTVSNMSPEDSSIYLCSPGGDTEAFFGQGTRLTVV.

This clone occurred once. The V gene is TRBV5-1, the J gene TRBJ1-1; D remains unclear. Germline V lookup: CDR1 SGHRS, CDR2 YFSETQ. V shed 5 bases and J shed 1 base, with 9 bases lying between them. The CDR3 runs 13 residues. CDR3: CASRLSGNTEAFF. The CDR3 DNA reads TGCGCCAGCAGGCTCTCGGGGAACACTGAAGCTTTCTTT.

The V call is TRBV19, the J call TRBJ1-2; tentatively, D is TRBD1 (5 bases). Trimming removed 3 bases from V and 0 bases from J, with 8 bases in between. The CDR3 totals 14 residues. CDR1 is LNHDA and CDR2 is SQIVND in the germline V gene (reference sequence). Written as DNA, the CDR3 is TGTGCCAGTAGTATCGGACAAGCTAACTATGGCTACACCTTC. The encoded protein is CASSIGQANYGYTF.

The V call is TRBV9, the J call TRBJ2-3; 14 bases line up with TRBD2. The germline V gene encodes CDR1 SGDLS and CDR2 YYNGEE. This CDR3 is built from 20 residues. Losses at the gene ends were 0 bases for V and 4 bases for J; bases not matched to a gene: 13. The CDR3 region is CASSVDRTGTSGSIPDTQYF. The DNA for the CDR3 is TGTGCCAGCAGCGTAGATCGTACCGGGACTAGCGGGAGTATCCCAGATACGCAGTATTTT.

V gene TRBV5-4 combines with J gene TRBJ2-3; TRBD2 matches at 10 bases. Germline trimming cut 3 bases from V and 3 bases from J; bases unmatched to any gene: 7. Per germline, CDR1 SGHNT and CDR2 YYREEE (reference sequence). The CDR3 length is 16 residues. The CDR3 nucleotides read TGTGCCAGCAGCTCCCAGTTAGCGGGAGGTACAGATACGCAGTATTTT. Translating gives CASSSQLAGGTDTQYF.

The chain uses TRBV10-3 and TRBJ1-2, with TRBD1 matching 8 bases. Germline lookup yields CDR1 ENHRY and CDR2 SYGVKD. Trimming cost V 4 bases and J 3 bases; bases outside gene matches: 4. The CDR3 is 14 residues long. The CDR3 DNA sequence: TGTGCCATCAGTGTTGGACAGGGTGACTATGGCTACACCTTC. It yields the protein CAISVGQGDYGYTF.

V usage is TRBV5-1 and J usage is TRBJ2-1; 8 positions agree with TRBD2. The J segment lost 6 bases and the V segment lost 7 bases, leaving 9 bases of the junction unmatched. The length of the CDR3 is 14 residues. Looked up from germline, CDR1 is SGHRS and CDR2 is YFSETQ. CDR3 loop: CASEGGRTLNEQFF. For the CDR3, the DNA is TGCGCCAGCGAGGGCGGGAGGACTCTCAATGAGCAGTTCTTC. The full variable domain, in which reference TRBV5-1 and TRBJ2-1 provide the parts outside the CDR3, is KAGVTQTPRYLIKTRGQQVTLSCSPISGHRSVSWYQQTPGQGLQFLFEYFSETQRNKGNFPGRFSGRQFSNSRSEMNVSTLELGDSALYLCASEGGRTLNEQFFGPGTRLTVL.

The chain employs TRBV27 and TRBJ1-2; D perhaps matches TRBD1 (5 bases). Trimming shortened V by 5 bases and J by 0 bases, and 16 bases separated the two germline ends. Germline CDR1 and CDR2: MNHEY and SMNVEV (reference sequence). The CDR3 extends over 16 amino acids. The DNA of the CDR3 is TGTGCCAGCAGTACAATTAAGGGGCCATCTAACTATGGCTACACCTTC. Translated: CASSTIKGPSNYGYTF.

The chain has TRBV7-2 and TRBJ2-7, with 9 nucleotides matching TRBD2. The CDR3 runs to 15 residues. The V gene end was trimmed by 1 base and the J gene end by 7 bases; junction bases not matched to a gene: 8. The germline gives CDR1 SGHTA, CDR2 FQGNSA. CDR3 in DNA: TGTGCCAGCAGCTTAGAGGTTAGCGGGAGTGGGGAGCAGTACTTC. Translation gives CASSLEVSGSGEQYF.

The rearrangement links TRBV14 to TRBJ2-3; 7 bases agree with TRBD1. This CDR3 has 17 residues. Germline CDR1 reads SGHDN; CDR2 reads FVKESK. V was pared by 4 bases and J by 2 bases, with 12 bases of the junction left unmatched. The CDR3 nucleotides are TGTGCCAGCAGCCTCTCTCCGCGAAAGGGGGCCACAGATACGCAGTATTTT. It is translated as CASSLSPRKGATDTQYF.

The chain links TRBV6-5 to TRBJ2-7; D gene ambiguous. Germline V CDR1 and CDR2: MNHEY, SVGAGI. The CDR3 has 15 residues. V gave up 0 bases and J gave up 7 bases, with 16 bases separating them. The CDR3 loop reads CASSYSHTAQLEQYF. The CDR3 coding sequence is TGTGCCAGCAGTTACTCGCATACAGCCCAGCTGGAGCAGTACTTC.

The rearrangement uses TRBV5-1 and TRBJ2-5; 12 positions match TRBD2. The CDR3 totals 15 residues. The germline gives CDR1 SGHRS, CDR2 YFSETQ. V trimming: 2 bases; J trimming: 2 bases; junction bases outside the gene matches: 1. The DNA of the CDR3 is TGCGCCAGCAGCTTTGGGACTAGCGGGCAAGAGACCCAGTACTTC. Its translation is CASSFGTSGQETQYF.

The V and J genes are TRBV7-9 and TRBJ2-7; no reliable D call. CDR1 is SEHNR and CDR2 is FQNEAQ in the germline V gene (reference sequence). This CDR3 is 12 amino acids long. V was pared by 4 bases and J by 2 bases, with 6 bases between. In DNA form, the CDR3 reads TGTGCCAGCAGCTACAGCCCCTACGAGCAGTACTTC. Its protein product is CASSYSPYEQYF. The full variable domain, its missing parts supplied by reference TRBV7-9 and TRBJ2-7, is DTGVSQNPRHKITKRGQNVTFRCDPISEHNRLYWYRQTLGQGPEFLTYFQNEAQLEKSRLLSDRFSAERPKGSFSTLEIQRTEQGDSAMYLCASSYSPYEQYFGPGTRLTVT.

The chain couples TRBV5-1 to TRBJ2-5; 12 bases align to TRBD2. This CDR3 comprises 16 residues. With 0 bases clipped from V and 4 bases from J, the junction kept 4 bases outside the gene matches. Germline assignment: CDR1 SGHRS and CDR2 YFSETQ. The CDR3 nucleotides are TGCGCCAGCAGCTTGGCGGCTAGCGGGAGGGGAGAGACCCAGTACTTC. This sequence encodes CASSLAASGRGETQYF.

The chain joins TRBV30 to TRBJ2-1; the D is unclear. This CDR3 is 11 amino acids long. V was shortened by 4 bases and J by 5 bases, with 6 bases between the two germline ends. The germline gives CDR1 GTSNPN, CDR2 SVGIG (reference sequence). Here the CDR3 reads CAWMADNEQFF. Here the CDR3 DNA reads TGTGCCTGGATGGCGGACAATGAGCAGTTCTTC. Complete variable domain (other parts from reference TRBV30 and TRBJ2-1): SQTIHQWPATLVQPVGSPLSLECTVEGTSNPNLYWYRQAAGRGLQLLFYSVGIGQISSEVPQNLSASRPQDRQFILSSKKLLLSDSGFYLCAWMADNEQFFGPGTRLTVL.

The gene calls are TRBV27 and TRBJ2-5; 11 bases are shared with TRBD2. The CDR3 is 14 residues long. Germline V gives CDR1 MNHEY, CDR2 SMNVEV (reference sequence). J gave up 3 bases and V 7 bases, and 4 bases lay outside the gene matches. DNA of the CDR3: TGTGCCAGCAAAACTAGCGGGAGTGAAGAGACCCAGTACTTC. Translated: CASKTSGSEETQYF.

This sequence joins TRBV7-3 and TRBJ2-7, with TRBD2 matching over 10 bases. The trim removed 1 base at V and 6 bases at J, leaving 3 bases unmatched. The CDR3 totals 14 residues. Germline CDR1 is SGHTA and CDR2 is FQGTGA. The CDR3 region has the DNA TGTGCCAGCAGCTTAATAGCGGGAGGTACCGAGCAGTACTTC. Protein: CASSLIAGGTEQYF.

The genes are TRBV2 and TRBJ1-1, with 9 bases lining up with TRBD1. V lost 7 bases, J lost 6 bases, and 12 bases stayed unmatched. There are 15 residues in the CDR3. Looked up from germline, CDR1 is SNHLY and CDR2 is FYNNEI. This CDR3 is CASTRRGQGMAEAFF. The CDR3 bases are TGTGCCAGCACCCGCCGGGGACAGGGCATGGCTGAAGCTTTCTTT. The full variable domain, its missing parts supplied by reference TRBV2 and TRBJ1-1, is EPEVTQTPSHQVTQMGQEVILRCVPISNHLYFYWYRQILGQKVEFLVSFYNNEISEKSEIFDDQFSVERPDGSNFTLKIRSTKLEDSAMYFCASTRRGQGMAEAFFGQGTRLTVV.